This T cell receptor (beta chain) was identified during a study of T cells after yellow fever vaccination. Across the whole study: Preparation of fractions with low cell numbers was performed using SMART-Seq v4 Ultra Low Input.

General observations from the study: Abundant bulk-derived clonotypes could contaminate FACS-sorted repertoires.

This CDR3 has 15 residues. Germline CDR1 reads DFQATT; CDR2 reads SNEGSKA (reference sequence). The V and J ends lost 3 bases and 0 bases respectively, with 9 bases between them. At least ten counts were recorded for this clonotype. The antigen is undetermined. Template switching by 5'RACE produced TCR cDNA, adding a universal primer site and UMIs. TCRdb re-called the 5' RACE reads through MiXCR, storing one row per CDR3 protein. The data show 150,000 to 200,000 distinct CDR3 sequences, approximately 6.2% seen once. The receptor was derived from a man younger than 35 who received the YFV17D yellow fever vaccine. The chain recombines TRBV20-1 with TRBJ2-6; D remains ambiguous. Sample: CD4+ T cells sorted from PBMCs, taken on the day of the first yellow fever vaccination. CDR3 nucleotide sequence: TGCAGTGCTAGGGGGTACGGCTCTGGGGCCAACGTCCTGACTTTC. The encoded protein is CSARGYGSGANVLTF.